This note documents a single TCR beta chain sequence. No antigen is known for it. Only in-frame clones appear in the TCRdb table, and some are missing; sequencing was by immunoSEQ multiplex PCR. Of 93,000 or so clones detected, 90% to 95% appear once; the ten largest clones hold about 41%. The data stem from a study of T cell responses to AZD1222 COVID-19 vaccine. Across the study: Combined were second doses at about 4 or about 12 weeks.

V lost 3 bases to trimming and J lost 3 bases, with 6 bases between them. Per the germline V gene, CDR1 is LGHDT and CDR2 is YNNKEL (reference sequence). The CDR3 is made up of 12 amino acids. Notes on the study in general: It should be noted that donors were predominantly white British and more often female, and clonal diversity was possibly underestimated. Spike-specific TCR breadth and depth were elevated following two AZD1222 doses. Nearly half of unique spike-specific TCRs reportedly avoided B.1.351 and B.1.1.7 mutated regions.

The J gene is TRBJ2-7, the V gene TRBV3-1 (or the pseudogene TRBV3-2); a possible D gene is TRBD2 (5 bases). The receptor's source is an adult in good health. The input for sequencing was peripheral blood, taken on day 0 of AZD1222 vaccination. The CDR3: CASSQTNYEQYF. DNA for the CDR3: TGTGCCAGCAGCCAGACTAACTACGAGCAGTACTTC.